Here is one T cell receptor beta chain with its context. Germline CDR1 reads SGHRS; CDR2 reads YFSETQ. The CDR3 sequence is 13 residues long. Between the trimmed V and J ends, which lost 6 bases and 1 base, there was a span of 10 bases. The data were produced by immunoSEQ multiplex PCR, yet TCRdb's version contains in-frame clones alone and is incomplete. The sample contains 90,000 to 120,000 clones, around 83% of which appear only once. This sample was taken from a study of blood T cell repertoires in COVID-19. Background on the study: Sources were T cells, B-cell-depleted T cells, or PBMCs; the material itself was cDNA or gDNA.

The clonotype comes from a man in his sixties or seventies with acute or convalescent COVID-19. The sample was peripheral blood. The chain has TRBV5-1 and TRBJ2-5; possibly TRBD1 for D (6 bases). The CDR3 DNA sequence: TGCGCCAGCATGAGGGACACCCAAGAGACCCAGTACTTC. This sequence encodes CASMRDTQETQYF. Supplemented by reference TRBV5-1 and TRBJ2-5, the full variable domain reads KAGVTQTPRYLIKTRGQQVTLSCSPISGHRSVSWYQQTPGQGLQFLFEYFSETQRNKGNFPGRFSGRQFSNSRSEMNVSTLELGDSALYLCASMRDTQETQYFGPGTRLLVL.